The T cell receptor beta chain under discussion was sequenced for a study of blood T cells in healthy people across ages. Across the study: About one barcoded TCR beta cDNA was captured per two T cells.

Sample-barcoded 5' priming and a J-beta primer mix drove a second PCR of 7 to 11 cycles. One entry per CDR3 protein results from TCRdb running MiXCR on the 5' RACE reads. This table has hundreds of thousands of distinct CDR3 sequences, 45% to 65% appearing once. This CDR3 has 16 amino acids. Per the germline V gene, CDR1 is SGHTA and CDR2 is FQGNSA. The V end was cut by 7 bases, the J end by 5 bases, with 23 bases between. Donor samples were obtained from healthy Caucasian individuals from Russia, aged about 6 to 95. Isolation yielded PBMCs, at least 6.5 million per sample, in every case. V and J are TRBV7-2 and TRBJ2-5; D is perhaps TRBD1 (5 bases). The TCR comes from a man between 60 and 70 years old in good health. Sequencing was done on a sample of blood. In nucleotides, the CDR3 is TGTGCCAGCACCTCTACGCGGACACCCTTCGGGGAGACCCAGTACTTC. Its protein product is CASTSTRTPFGETQYF.